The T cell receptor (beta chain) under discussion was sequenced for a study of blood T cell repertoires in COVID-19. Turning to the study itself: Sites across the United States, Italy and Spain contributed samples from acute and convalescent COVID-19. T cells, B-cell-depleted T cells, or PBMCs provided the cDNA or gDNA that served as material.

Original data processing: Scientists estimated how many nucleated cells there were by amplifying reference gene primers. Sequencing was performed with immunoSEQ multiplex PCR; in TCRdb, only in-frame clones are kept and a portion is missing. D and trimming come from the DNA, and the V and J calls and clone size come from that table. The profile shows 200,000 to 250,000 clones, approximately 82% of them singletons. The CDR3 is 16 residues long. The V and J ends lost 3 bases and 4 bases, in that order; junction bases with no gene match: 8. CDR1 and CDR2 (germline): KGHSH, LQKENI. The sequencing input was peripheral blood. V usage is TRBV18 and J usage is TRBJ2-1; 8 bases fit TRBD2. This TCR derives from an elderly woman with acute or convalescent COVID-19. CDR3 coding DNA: TGTGCCAGCTCACCCCAGCGGGAGCTCTTTTACAATGAGCAGTTCTTC. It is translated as CASSPQRELFYNEQFF.